The 4 T cell receptor beta chains reported below all come from one sample, sequenced in a study of cytomegalovirus exposure and HLA in healthy donors. The PCR made use of 60 Vbeta and 13 Jbeta primers. Produced via immunoSEQ multiplex PCR; TCRdb's table is partial and in-frame only. The table includes about 150,000 clones, less than 80% detected once. Sequenced input: PBMCs. The source of these receptors is a man between 35 and 55 years old in good health and CMV-seropositive.

This chain uses TRBV30 with TRBJ2-2; D is undetermined. Trimming left V 4 bases short and J 0 bases short, with 3 bases between. Germline loops: CDR1 GTSNPN, CDR2 SVGIG (reference sequence). The CDR3 loop spans 12 amino acids. The CDR3 here is CAWTSNTGELFF. In nucleotides, the CDR3 is TGTGCCTGGACCTCGAACACCGGGGAGCTGTTTTTT.

The CDR3 sequence is CASKHTGTGTYEQYF. The CDR3 DNA reads as TGTGCCAGCAAACACACCGGGACAGGGACTTACGAGCAGTACTTC. The V and J genes are TRBV6-1 and TRBJ2-7; 9 bases are shared with TRBD1. J was trimmed by 4 bases and V by 7 bases; bases with no gene match: 11. Germline assignment: CDR1 MNHNS and CDR2 SASEGT. CDR3 length equals 15 residues.

The V and J genes are TRBV18 and TRBJ1-1; no definite D call. This CDR3 is built from 13 residues. Per germline, CDR1 KGHSH and CDR2 LQKENI. V was trimmed by 6 bases and J by 3 bases, leaving 11 bases between them. The CDR3, as DNA: TGTGCCAGCTCCACCGAAGAGCACACTGAAGCTTTCTTT. Residues: CASSTEEHTEAFF.

This clone came up once. The chain links TRBV27 to TRBJ2-7, with 8 bases lining up with TRBD1. The CDR3 spans 14 residues. Germline V lookup: CDR1 MNHEY, CDR2 SMNVEV (reference sequence). V shed 4 bases, J shed 0 bases, and the junction held 2 bases outside the gene matches. CDR3 sequence: CASSWTGNSYEQYF. CDR3 in DNA: TGTGCCAGCAGTTGGACAGGGAACTCCTACGAGCAGTACTTC.